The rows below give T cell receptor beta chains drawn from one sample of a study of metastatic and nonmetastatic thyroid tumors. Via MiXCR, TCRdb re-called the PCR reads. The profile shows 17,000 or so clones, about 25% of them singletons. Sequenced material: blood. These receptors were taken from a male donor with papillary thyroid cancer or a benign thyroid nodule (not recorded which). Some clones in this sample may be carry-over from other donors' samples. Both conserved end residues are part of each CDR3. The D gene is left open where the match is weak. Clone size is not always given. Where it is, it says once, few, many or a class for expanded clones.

cdr3_aa: CASSPSWTSGRNEQYF
cdr3_nt: TGCGCCAGCAGCCCGTCCTGGACTAGCGGGCGAAACGAGCAGTACTTC
j_call: TRBJ2-7
clone_size: NA
v_call: TRBV4-3
d_call: TRBD2

cdr3_aa: CASSLERWGTEAFF
cdr3_nt: TGTGCCAGCAGCTTGGAAAGGTGGGGCACTGAAGCTTTCTTT
j_call: TRBJ1-1
clone_size: many
v_call: TRBV11-2
d_call: NA

cdr3_aa: CSARSPKGANTYEQYF
cdr3_nt: TGCAGTGCTAGGTCCCCCAAGGGGGCTAATACCTACGAGCAGTACTTC
j_call: TRBJ2-7
clone_size: NA
v_call: TRBV20-1
d_call: TRBD1

cdr3_aa: CATQKTGRAGSYEQYF
cdr3_nt: TGTGCCACCCAGAAGACAGGCCGAGCGGGGTCCTACGAGCAGTACTTC
j_call: TRBJ2-7
clone_size: many
v_call: TRBV3-1
d_call: NA

cdr3_aa: CAWSVGFGYTF
cdr3_nt: TGTGCCTGGAGTGTAGGGTTTGGCTACACCTTC
j_call: TRBJ1-2
clone_size: medium-sized
v_call: TRBV30
d_call: NA

cdr3_aa: CSASSRGGYNEQFF
cdr3_nt: TGCAGTGCTAGCTCCCGGGGAGGATACAATGAGCAGTTCTTC
j_call: TRBJ2-1
clone_size: many
v_call: TRBV20-1
d_call: NA

cdr3_aa: CASNPRRGGSYNEQFF
cdr3_nt: TGTGCCAGCAATCCCCGTCGGGGTGGCTCCTACAATGAGCAGTTCTTC
j_call: TRBJ2-1
clone_size: many
v_call: TRBV6-1
d_call: NA

cdr3_aa: CASSPRGVGVDGYTF
cdr3_nt: TGCGCCAGCAGCCCCCGGGGGGTAGGGGTCGATGGCTACACCTTC
j_call: TRBJ1-2
clone_size: NA
v_call: TRBV5-1
d_call: NA

cdr3_aa: CASSPTMIAGVTDTQYF
cdr3_nt: TGTGCCAGCAGTCCCACCATGATAGCGGGAGTTACAGATACGCAGTATTTT
j_call: TRBJ2-3
clone_size: NA
v_call: TRBV28
d_call: TRBD2

cdr3_aa: CASSQGSYTGELFF
cdr3_nt: TGTGCCAGTAGTCAGGGTAGCTATACCGGGGAGCTGTTTTTT
j_call: TRBJ2-2
clone_size: medium-sized
v_call: TRBV19
d_call: NA

cdr3_aa: CSASRLARDTQYF
cdr3_nt: TGCAGTGCTAGCCGACTAGCTAGAGATACGCAGTATTTT
j_call: TRBJ2-3
clone_size: NA
v_call: TRBV20-1
d_call: TRBD2

cdr3_aa: CASSPPGRPPQHF
cdr3_nt: TGTGCCAGCTCACCACCGGGACGACCTCCCCAGCATTTT
j_call: TRBJ1-5
clone_size: many
v_call: TRBV18
d_call: NA

cdr3_aa: CASGGPLARTQYF
cdr3_nt: TGTGCCAGCGGCGGACCACTAGCTCGTACGCAGTATTTT
j_call: TRBJ2-3
clone_size: many
v_call: TRBV2
d_call: NA

cdr3_aa: CASSLGPQGSTDTQYF
cdr3_nt: TGCGCCAGCAGCTTGGGTCCGCAGGGAAGCACAGATACGCAGTATTTT
j_call: TRBJ2-3
clone_size: once
v_call: TRBV5-1
d_call: NA

cdr3_aa: CASSFTSGSGYEQYF
cdr3_nt: TGTGCCAGCAGTTTTACTAGCGGGAGTGGCTACGAGCAGTACTTC
j_call: TRBJ2-7
clone_size: many
v_call: TRBV28
d_call: TRBD2

cdr3_aa: CASSLEGASNYGYTF
cdr3_nt: TGTGCCAGCAGCTTGGAGGGGGCCTCTAACTATGGCTACACCTTC
j_call: TRBJ1-2
clone_size: medium-sized
v_call: TRBV11-2
d_call: TRBD1

cdr3_aa: CASSEESNVGSSYNEQFF
cdr3_nt: TGCGCCAGCAGTGAAGAATCAAACGTGGGGAGCTCCTACAATGAGCAGTTCTTC
j_call: TRBJ2-1
clone_size: many
v_call: TRBV10-1
d_call: NA

cdr3_aa: CASSFRGAGEQYF
cdr3_nt: TGTGCCAGCAGTTTTCGAGGTGCTGGTGAGCAGTACTTC
j_call: TRBJ2-7
clone_size: few
v_call: TRBV28
d_call: NA

cdr3_aa: CASHGTGGNEQFF
cdr3_nt: TGCGCCAGCCACGGCACCGGGGGGAATGAGCAGTTCTTC
j_call: TRBJ2-1
clone_size: many
v_call: TRBV4-1
d_call: TRBD2

cdr3_aa: CSVDPTFNYGYTF
cdr3_nt: TGCAGCGTTGACCCGACATTTAACTATGGCTACACCTTC
j_call: TRBJ1-2
clone_size: many
v_call: TRBV29-1
d_call: NA

cdr3_aa: CASSESDRDTGELFF
cdr3_nt: TGCGCCAGCAGTGAGTCGGACAGGGACACCGGGGAGCTGTTTTTT
j_call: TRBJ2-2
clone_size: many
v_call: TRBV10-1
d_call: TRBD1

cdr3_aa: CASSSFRTSVDTQYF
cdr3_nt: TGTGCCAGCAGCTCGTTCCGGACTAGCGTCGATACGCAGTATTTT
j_call: TRBJ2-3
clone_size: many
v_call: TRBV7-2
d_call: TRBD2

cdr3_aa: CASSLDTRNTIYF
cdr3_nt: TGTGCCAGCAGCTTAGACACAAGAAACACCATATATTTT
j_call: TRBJ1-3
clone_size: NA
v_call: TRBV11-2
d_call: NA

cdr3_aa: CASSLELTRNIQYF
cdr3_nt: TGTGCCAGCAGCTTAGAGTTGACAAGAAACATTCAGTACTTC
j_call: TRBJ2-4
clone_size: many
v_call: TRBV7-2
d_call: NA

cdr3_aa: CASSPGVGTYGYTF
cdr3_nt: TGCGCCAGCAGTCCAGGGGTCGGCACGTATGGCTACACCTTC
j_call: TRBJ1-2
clone_size: NA
v_call: TRBV10-2
d_call: NA

cdr3_aa: CATSDLVGAGYTF
cdr3_nt: TGTGCCACCAGTGATTTGGTGGGGGCTGGCTACACCTTC
j_call: TRBJ1-2
clone_size: medium-sized
v_call: TRBV24-1
d_call: NA

cdr3_aa: CASSFTPETGANYGYTF
cdr3_nt: TGTGCCAGCAGCTTCACCCCCGAGACGGGAGCTAACTATGGCTACACCTTC
j_call: TRBJ1-2
clone_size: medium-sized
v_call: TRBV11-2
d_call: NA

cdr3_aa: CASSYELGDEQYF
cdr3_nt: TGTGCCAGCAGTTACGAACTCGGGGACGAGCAGTACTTC
j_call: TRBJ2-7
clone_size: medium-sized
v_call: TRBV6-5
d_call: NA

cdr3_aa: CASSQGRGIKLIGTDTQYF
cdr3_nt: TGTGCCAGCAGTCAGGGCCGTGGGATCAAGCTGATAGGCACAGATACGCAGTATTTT
j_call: TRBJ2-3
clone_size: many
v_call: TRBV6-4
d_call: NA

cdr3_aa: CAGSQGRGIKLIGTDTQYF
cdr3_nt: TGTGCCGGCAGTCAGGGCCGTGGGATCAAGCTGATAGGCACAGATACGCAGTATTTT
j_call: TRBJ2-3
clone_size: many
v_call: TRBV27
d_call: NA

cdr3_aa: CASSLDRSSGNTIYF
cdr3_nt: TGTGCCAGCAGCTTGGACAGGAGCTCTGGAAACACCATATATTTT
j_call: TRBJ1-3
clone_size: many
v_call: TRBV7-8
d_call: TRBD1